Shown below are 18 T cell receptor beta chains from a single sample sequenced in a study of CXCR3-negative and CXCR3-positive naive CD8 T cells. 5' RACE that incorporated UMI labels was used to prepare the TRB cDNA libraries. No DNA is given; TCRdb re-called the 5' RACE reads and lists each CDR3 protein once. This specimen shows about 58,000 distinct CDR3 sequences; the ten leading clones hold about 0.4%. The sequencing sample was made of naive CXCR3- CD8+ T cells from blood. Subset described: CD45RO-CCR7+CD27+CD95- naive CD8+ T cells lacking CXCR3 (TNR3-). The receptor source for this set is a human donor in good health. Some clones in this sample may be carry-over from other donors' samples.

The J gene is TRBJ2-7, the V gene TRBV6-2 or TRBV6-3. Germline assignment: CDR1 MNHEY and CDR2 SVGEGT. The CDR3 is 12 residues long. The CDR3 region is CASSYVYYEQYF.

V usage is TRBV4-1 and J usage is TRBJ2-7; TCRdb's D call, TRBD2, is unchecked because there is no DNA. The CDR3 runs to 17 residues. Germline V gives CDR1 MGHRA, CDR2 YSYEKL. The CDR3 region is CASSQVGTSGGDYEQYF.

This sequence joins TRBV20-1 and TRBJ2-7; the D call of TRBD1 rests on TCRdb alone, since no DNA is present to check it. The CDR3 is 14 residues long. Germline V CDR1 and CDR2: DFQATT, SNEGSKA (reference sequence). This CDR3 is CSARHADRGYEQYF.

J is TRBJ2-2 and V is TRBV30; TCRdb's assignment of TRBD2 cannot be checked, as there is no DNA. The CDR3 spans 13 residues. The germline V gene has CDR1 GTSNPN and CDR2 SVGIG (reference sequence). CDR3 region: CAWDLAGTGELFF. Full variable domain (rest looked up from reference TRBV30 and TRBJ2-2): SQTIHQWPATLVQPVGSPLSLECTVEGTSNPNLYWYRQAAGRGLQLLFYSVGIGQISSEVPQNLSASRPQDRQFILSSKKLLLSDSGFYLCAWDLAGTGELFFGEGSRLTVL.

The CDR3 loop is CASSDSGGQWNTGELFF. V usage is TRBV2 and J usage is TRBJ2-2; TCRdb's D gene call, TRBD1, goes unchecked for lack of DNA. CDR1 and CDR2 from the germline V gene are SNHLY and FYNNEI. The CDR3 totals 17 residues.

The rearrangement joins TRBV7-9 to TRBJ2-2. The germline CDR1 and CDR2 sequences are SEHNR and FQNEAQ (reference sequence). The length of the CDR3 is 12 residues. This chain's CDR3 is CASRTHTGELFF.

The chain uses TRBV12-3 or TRBV12-4 and TRBJ1-2. The CDR3 is 13 residues long. CDR3 region: CASSFGVNYGYTF.

The V gene is TRBV7-8, the J gene TRBJ2-7; the TRBD1 assignment by TCRdb is unverifiable without DNA. Germline values: CDR1 SGHVS, CDR2 FQNEAQ. The CDR3 loop spans 15 amino acids. This CDR3 is CASSLGPTSSYEQYF.

This chain links TRBV5-1 with TRBJ1-2; the D call from TCRdb, TRBD1, cannot be confirmed without DNA. Germline CDR1 and CDR2: SGHRS and YFSETQ. This CDR3 region has 16 residues. CDR3: CASSSLTGGANYGYTF.

J is TRBJ2-7 and V is TRBV5-6; with no DNA, the TCRdb D assignment of TRBD1 cannot be verified. Per germline, CDR1 SGHDT and CDR2 YYEEEE. The CDR3 runs to 14 residues. The CDR3 reads CASSIGTGAYEQYF.

The chain combines TRBV20-1 with TRBJ2-2. In germline, CDR1 is DFQATT, CDR2 SNEGSKA (reference sequence). The CDR3 is made up of 15 amino acids. CDR3 region: CSAQFRTANTGELFF.

The chain couples TRBV6-2 or TRBV6-3 to TRBJ2-5; TCRdb outputs TRBD2, but without DNA this stays unchecked. CDR1 is MNHEY and CDR2 is SVGEGT in the germline V gene. This CDR3 region has 18 residues. The chain's CDR3 is CASSYSSRTSGPQETQYF.

V and J are TRBV15 and TRBJ2-3. The CDR3 is made up of 15 amino acids. Germline V gene lookup returns CDR1 LNHNV and CDR2 YYDKDF (reference sequence). The CDR3 sequence: CATSSKASSTDTQYF.

The rearrangement links TRBV28 to TRBJ1-1. Germline lookup yields CDR1 MDHEN and CDR2 SYDVKM. This CDR3 contains 14 residues. CDR3 amino acids: CASSLIPLNTEAFF.

CDR3 amino acids: CASRNDSGPQIYEQYF. The chain links TRBV5-1 to TRBJ2-7; without DNA, the TCRdb call of TRBD1 cannot be checked. This CDR3 is built from 16 residues. The germline gives CDR1 SGHRS, CDR2 YFSETQ.

The CDR3: CASIPVVRRDTGELFF. This chain uses TRBV7-9 with TRBJ2-2. Germline CDR1 reads SEHNR; CDR2 reads FQNEAQ (reference sequence). The length of the CDR3 is 16 residues.

The chain has TRBV7-9 and TRBJ2-3; TCRdb's assignment of TRBD1 cannot be checked, as there is no DNA. Per germline, CDR1 SEHNR and CDR2 FQNEAQ (reference sequence). The CDR3 extends over 13 amino acids. CDR3 in amino acids: CASTPRASDTQYF. The full variable domain, completed using reference TRBV7-9 and TRBJ2-3, is DTGVSQNPRHKITKRGQNVTFRCDPISEHNRLYWYRQTLGQGPEFLTYFQNEAQLEKSRLLSDRFSAERPKGSFSTLEIQRTEQGDSAMYLCASTPRASDTQYFGPGTRLTVL.

The rearrangement joins TRBV6-5 to TRBJ2-7; without DNA, the TCRdb call of TRBD1 cannot be checked. CDR1 MNHEY and CDR2 SVGAGI come from the germline V gene. The CDR3 contains 13 residues. CDR3 sequence: CTSSYSDGREQYF.